This TCR beta chain originates from a study of response to subunit inactivated influenza vaccine. Study-wide points: The authors proposed limited new T cell recruitment per seasonal influenza vaccination.

TCRdb re-derived calls from the RT-PCR reads in MiXCR, one entry per CDR3 protein. The data show under 550,000 distinct CDR3 sequences, 6.5% to 8% seen once. CDR3 length equals 16 residues. V was trimmed by 7 bases and J by 4 bases, leaving 22 bases between them. CDR1 and CDR2 from the germline V gene are SGHTA and FQGNSA. The table lists this clonotype with a few counts. What it recognizes is unknown. The sequences come from PBMCs from blood, collected less than 30 months after vaccination. The clonotype originates from a man aged 50-75 years who received an inactivated influenza vaccine. The V call is TRBV7-2, the J call TRBJ1-2, with a tentative D call TRBD1 (6 bases). The CDR3 bases are TGTGCCAGCACCACCAGGGGTAGGGGTTGGGTCTATGGCTACACCTTC. This sequence encodes CASTTRGRGWVYGYTF.